These 14 T cell receptor beta chains came from one sample sequenced in a study of T cells in Graves' hyperthyroidism and ophthalmopathy. The TCR beta CDR3 regions underwent amplification using RNA transcripts as the source. Researchers ran a first-round RT-PCR on the TCR CDR3 using the HTBI primer set. TCRdb itself ran the multiplex PCR reads through MiXCR, one entry per CDR3 protein. The sample contains under 300,000 distinct CDR3 sequences, 20% to 25% of which appear only once. Input material: blood. The receptors originated from a young man with Graves' ophthalmopathy.

This clonotype was seen a few times. The genes are TRBV7-9 and TRBJ2-4, with 9 bases fitting TRBD1. CDR3 size: 15 residues. The trim removed 5 bases at V and 3 bases at J, leaving 5 bases unmatched. The germline gives CDR1 SEHNR, CDR2 FQNEAQ (reference sequence). CDR3 DNA: TGTGCCAGCAGCCACAGGGGGCTGGTCAAAAACATTCAGTACTTC. Its translation: CASSHRGLVKNIQYF.

The V and J genes are TRBV20-1 and TRBJ2-1; a weak D match, TRBD2 (5 bases). From germline, CDR1 is DFQATT and CDR2 SNEGSKA (reference sequence). CDR3 length: 16 residues. V was trimmed by 4 bases and J by 6 bases, leaving 22 bases between them. The CDR3 DNA reads TGCAGTGCTACCCTGTCGCTCCCTAGCCAAGCCAATGAGCAGTTCTTC. Its translation: CSATLSLPSQANEQFF.

This clonotype showed up just a few times. The chain has TRBV5-6 and TRBJ2-3; 9 bases match TRBD2. After removal of 4 bases from V and 3 bases from J, the junction contained 12 bases not matched to a gene. This CDR3 has 17 residues. The germline V gene encodes CDR1 SGHDT and CDR2 YYEEEE. CDR3 DNA sequence: TGTGCCAGCAGCCCCGCCGTAGCGGGAGTGGGTACAGATACGCAGTATTTT. It codes for CASSPAVAGVGTDTQYF.

This clonotype was recorded many times. The chain couples TRBV3-1 to TRBJ1-3; weak D call: TRBD1 (5 bases). The germline V gene encodes CDR1 LGHDT and CDR2 YNNKEL (reference sequence). This CDR3 has 16 residues. The ends were cut back, 1 base at V and 0 bases at J, with 10 bases in the middle. The CDR3 sequence: CASSQGRRGSGNTIYF. CDR3 sequence (DNA): TGTGCCAGCAGCCAAGGTCGGAGGGGCTCTGGAAACACCATATATTTT.

This rearrangement joins TRBV27 to TRBJ2-5; 9 positions match TRBD1. Germline V gene sequence: CDR1 MNHEY, CDR2 SMNVEV (reference sequence). The CDR3 covers 16 residues. The V and J ends lost 5 bases and 2 bases, in that order; junction bases with no gene match: 9. The CDR3 coding sequence is TGTGCCAGCAGTGTCCTCGGGACAGGGAAACAAGAGACCCAGTACTTC. It encodes CASSVLGTGKQETQYF.

CDR3 sequence (DNA): TGTGCCAGCAATAGGATACTGACAGGGGTAAACACTGAAGCTTTCTTT. Translation gives CASNRILTGVNTEAFF. V gene TRBV6-1 combines with J gene TRBJ1-1; 8 nucleotides match TRBD1. V gave up 7 bases and J gave up 2 bases; unmatched junction bases: 12. The V gene's germline CDR1 is MNHNS and CDR2 SASEGT. The CDR3 contains 16 residues.

The chain joins TRBV14 to TRBJ2-7; D possibly corresponds to TRBD2 (7 bases). V shed 3 bases and J shed 0 bases, with 18 bases lying between them. CDR3 length: 17 amino acids. Germline values: CDR1 SGHDN, CDR2 FVKESK. CDR3 bases: TGTGCCAGCAGCCACGGGGAGGGGGGTCCAGCCTCCTACGAGCAGTACTTC. Protein product: CASSHGEGGPASYEQYF. Variable domain in full (rest from reference TRBV14 and TRBJ2-7): EAGVTQFPSHSVIEKGQTVTLRCDPISGHDNLYWYRRVMGKEIKFLLHFVKESKQDESGMPNNRFLAERTGGTYSTLKVQPAELEDSGVYFCASSHGEGGPASYEQYFGPGTRLTVT.

Comments on this clonotype: The junction shows a germline mismatch at one end, possibly a read error. The chain links TRBV28 to TRBJ1-1, with 8 positions matching TRBD1. From germline, CDR1 is MDHEN and CDR2 SYDVKM. The CDR3 spans 16 residues. For the CDR3, the DNA is TGTGCCAGCAGGCAGGGGGCCCTTTGGAGGGGCACTGAAGCTTCCTTT. This translates into CASRQGALWRGTEASF. The whole variable domain, filled in from reference TRBV28 and TRBJ1-1, reads DVKVTQSSRYLVKRTGEKVFLECVQDMDHENMFWYRQDPGLGLRLIYFSYDVKMKEKGDIPEGYSVSREKKERFSLILESASTNQTSMYLCASRQGALWRGTEASFGQGTRLTVV.

This chain joins TRBV6-2 or TRBV6-3 and TRBJ1-1; D gene ambiguous. Germline values: CDR1 MNHEY, CDR2 SVGEGT. This CDR3 is 15 amino acids long. V was shortened by 6 bases and J by 1 base, with 15 bases between the two germline ends. Here the CDR3 DNA reads TGTGCCAGCAGGGTTAGGCAGGAAAGGAACACTGAAGCTTTCTTT. Translating gives CASRVRQERNTEAFF.

In the case of this clonotype: With a much larger clone just one base away, this may be a read error. The rearrangement joins TRBV30 to TRBJ2-1; TRBD2 matches 7 bases. With 2 bases clipped from V and 12 bases from J, the junction kept 13 bases outside the gene matches. The CDR3 is 14 residues long. Germline CDR1 and CDR2: GTSNPN and SVGIG (reference sequence). CDR3 in amino acids: CAWSWSGELDRQFF. The CDR3 DNA is TGTGCCTGGAGTTGGAGCGGGGAGTTGGATAGGCAGTTCTTC.

At least ten counts were recorded for this clonotype. The chain is built from TRBV7-8 and TRBJ2-3; 9 positions agree with TRBD2. The germline V gene has CDR1 SGHVS and CDR2 FQNEAQ. CDR3 length: 16 residues. V gave up 2 bases and J gave up 6 bases; unmatched junction bases: 9. The CDR3 DNA sequence: TGTGCCAGCAGCTTACTGGATAGCGGGAGTACCGATACGCAGTATTTT. Protein sequence: CASSLLDSGSTDTQYF.

In its sample, this clonotype was seen many times. The chain is built from TRBV7-9 and TRBJ1-2, with D perhaps TRBD1 (5 bases). CDR1 SEHNR and CDR2 FQNEAQ come from the germline V gene (reference sequence). The V and J ends lost 8 bases and 8 bases respectively, with 18 bases between them. The CDR3 runs 13 residues. CDR3 coding DNA: TGTGCCAGCGAGAGCTTATCAGGGACGGGCTACACCTTC. The encoded protein is CASESLSGTGYTF.

This rearrangement joins TRBV11-3 to TRBJ1-1, with TRBD1 matching over 9 bases. The germline V gene encodes CDR1 SGHNT and CDR2 YENEEA. V was pared by 7 bases and J by 0 bases, with 9 bases of the junction left unmatched. The CDR3 is 16 amino acids. For the CDR3, the DNA is TGTGCCAGCATAAGGGACAGGGTTGACATGAACACTGAAGCTTTCTTT. The encoded protein is CASIRDRVDMNTEAFF.

The chain combines TRBV20-1 with TRBJ1-1; D may be TRBD1 (6 bases). Trimming left V 2 bases short and J 4 bases short, with 14 bases between. Germline CDR1 reads DFQATT; CDR2 reads SNEGSKA (reference sequence). The CDR3 consists of 14 residues. This chain's CDR3 is CSARLNQGSTEAFF. The CDR3 nucleotides are TGCAGTGCTAGACTAAACCAGGGGTCCACTGAAGCTTTCTTT.